Each of the 29 T cell receptor beta chains below was sequenced from the same sample in a study of shared clonotypes between healthy human individuals. Libraries were prepared by immunoSEQ multiplex PCR; TCRdb keeps only in-frame clonotypes and omits some of them. The sample includes around 2.5 million clones, under 95% of them seen just once. Sequencing used naive CD4+ T cells from PBMCs. Noted subset: CD45RA+ positively selected. These receptors all stem from a man between 18 and 29 years old in good health. Some clones in this sample may be carry-over from other donors' samples.

The V gene is TRBV7-3, the J gene TRBJ2-1; D remains ambiguous. CDR1 SGHTA and CDR2 FQGTGA come from the germline V gene. The CDR3 loop spans 12 amino acids. Trimming shortened V by 4 bases and J by 15 bases, and 16 bases separated the two germline ends. The CDR3 spells CASSYLTGALFF. The CDR3 DNA sequence: TGTGCCAGCAGCTACCTGACCGGAGCTCTGTTCTTC. The entire variable domain, with the rest obtained from reference TRBV7-3 and TRBJ2-1, is as follows: GAGVSQTPSNKVTEKGKYVELRCDPISGHTALYWYRQSLGQGPEFLIYFQGTGAADDSGLPNDRFFAVRPEGSVSTLKIQRTERGDSAVYLCASSYLTGALFFGPGTRLTVL.

CDR3 sequence reads: CASGGTGNTGELFF. The CDR3 DNA reads as TGCGCCAGCGGAGGGACAGGGAACACCGGGGAGCTGTTTTTT. V and J are TRBV5-1 and TRBJ2-2; 8 bases fit TRBD1. The CDR3 runs to 14 residues. Losses at the gene ends were 7 bases for V and 1 base for J; bases not matched to a gene: 3. CDR1 SGHRS and CDR2 YFSETQ come from the germline V gene.

Comment on this clone: Other DNA sequences within the sample encode an identical CDR3. This rearrangement joins TRBV18 to TRBJ1-2; D not resolved. This CDR3 has 14 residues. Trimming shortened V by 3 bases and J by 0 bases, and 8 bases separated the two germline ends. Germline V gene data show CDR1 as KGHSH and CDR2 as LQKENI. DNA of the CDR3: TGTGCCAGCTCACCCAGCGAAGCTAACTATGGCTACACCTTC. Translated, it gives CASSPSEANYGYTF.

The chain joins TRBV11-2 to TRBJ2-7; 14 positions agree with TRBD2. Per germline, CDR1 SGHAT and CDR2 FQNNGV. V trimming: 4 bases; J trimming: 6 bases; junction bases outside the gene matches: 5. The CDR3 spans 15 residues. CDR3 amino acids: CASSSRLAGGFEQYF. The CDR3 DNA is TGTGCCAGCAGCTCCAGACTAGCGGGAGGGTTCGAGCAGTACTTC.

V and J are TRBV14 and TRBJ2-3; 7 bases map to TRBD2. Trimming took 4 bases from V and 4 from J; bases not matched to a gene: 2. Germline V gene data show CDR1 as SGHDN and CDR2 as FVKESK. This CDR3 is built from 13 residues. The CDR3 DNA reads as TGTGCCAGCAGCCTGGGGGGGGCAGATACGCAGTATTTT. It translates to CASSLGGADTQYF.

V is TRBV18 and J is TRBJ1-5, with TRBD1 as a possible D gene (5 bases). Germline CDR1 and CDR2: KGHSH and LQKENI. The CDR3 totals 14 residues. Trimming stripped 3 bases from V and 6 bases from J, with 12 bases between. The CDR3 is CASSPGGGTQPQHF. The CDR3, as DNA: TGTGCCAGCTCACCCGGGGGGGGAACTCAGCCCCAGCATTTT.

The chain has TRBV2 and TRBJ2-2, with D uncertain. The germline gives CDR1 SNHLY, CDR2 FYNNEI. Between the trimmed V and J ends, which lost 3 bases and 0 bases, there was a span of 8 bases. CDR3 size: 15 residues. The CDR3 is CASSDVAANTGELFF. The CDR3 nucleotides are TGTGCCAGCAGTGACGTCGCGGCGAACACCGGGGAGCTGTTTTTT.

This chain's CDR3 is CASSFTRDRVAGNTIYF. For the CDR3, the DNA is TGTGCCAGCAGCTTTACCCGGGACAGGGTCGCTGGAAACACCATATATTTT. The chain recombines TRBV11-2 with TRBJ1-3; the match to TRBD1 covers 9 bases. The CDR3 has 17 residues. The V gene's germline CDR1 is SGHAT and CDR2 FQNNGV. Unmatched junction bases numbered 8, after V lost 3 bases and J lost 2 bases.

The rearrangement joins TRBV28 to TRBJ2-7; D may match TRBD1 or TRBD2 (5 bases each). V lost 7 bases to trimming and J lost 2 bases, with 18 bases between them. The CDR3 spans 15 residues. Germline CDR1 reads MDHEN; CDR2 reads SYDVKM. For the CDR3, the DNA is TGTGCCAGCAACCTAGGTGGGACCAACCCCTACGAGCAGTACTTC. It encodes CASNLGGTNPYEQYF.

The V gene is TRBV5-1, the J gene TRBJ2-7, with D tentatively TRBD1 or TRBD2 (5 bases each). In germline, CDR1 is SGHRS, CDR2 YFSETQ. With 2 bases removed from V and 2 bases from J, the gap between germline ends came to 11 bases. CDR3 length equals 14 residues. The CDR3 spells CASSFRDGTYEQYF. DNA for the CDR3: TGCGCCAGCAGCTTCCGGGACGGAACCTACGAGCAGTACTTC.

The rearrangement links TRBV15 to TRBJ1-1; D gene ambiguous. Germline assignment: CDR1 LNHNV and CDR2 YYDKDF (reference sequence). CDR3 size: 16 residues. V lost 0 bases and J 0 bases, leaving 11 bases between the germline ends. The CDR3 loop reads CATSRDQFLMNTEAFF. For the CDR3, the DNA is TGTGCCACCAGCAGAGATCAGTTTTTAATGAACACTGAAGCTTTCTTT. Combining the CDR3 with reference TRBV15 and TRBJ1-1 gives the whole variable domain DAMVIQNPRYQVTQFGKPVTLSCSQTLNHNVMYWYQQKSSQAPKLLFHYYDKDFNNEADTPDNFQSRRPNTSFCFLDIRSPGLGDTAMYLCATSRDQFLMNTEAFFGQGTRLTVV.

The rearrangement joins TRBV7-6 to TRBJ2-7, with D hard to call. V lost 3 bases, J lost 6 bases, and 12 bases lay in between. The CDR3 is made up of 13 amino acids. Germline CDR1 and CDR2: SGHVS and FNYEAQ. CDR3 loop: CASSFTASSEQYF. DNA for the CDR3: TGTGCCAGCAGCTTCACCGCGAGTTCCGAGCAGTACTTC.

This chain joins TRBV28 and TRBJ1-2; unclear D gene. V was clipped by 3 bases and J by 1 base, with 12 bases between them. Germline CDR1 reads MDHEN; CDR2 reads SYDVKM. This CDR3 spans 15 amino acids. The CDR3 spells CASSLIGFDNYGYTF. CDR3 in DNA: TGTGCCAGCAGTTTGATCGGGTTCGATAACTATGGCTACACCTTC.

Concerning this clone: Other nucleotide sequences from this sample produce the same CDR3. The rearrangement links TRBV9 to TRBJ1-3; D is unclear. Deletions cut 5 bases from V and 0 bases from J, with 3 bases between. Germline V lookup: CDR1 SGDLS, CDR2 YYNGEE. The CDR3 covers 12 residues. DNA for the CDR3: TGTGCCAGCAGGTCCTCTGGAAACACCATATATTTT. Its translation is CASRSSGNTIYF. Full variable domain (rest looked up from reference TRBV9 and TRBJ1-3): DSGVTQTPKHLITATGQRVTLRCSPRSGDLSVYWYQQSLDQGLQFLIQYYNGEERAKGNILERFSAQQFPDLHSELNLSSLELGDSALYFCASRSSGNTIYFGEGSWLTVV.

The chain employs TRBV11-2 and TRBJ2-1, with 14 nucleotides matching TRBD2. The germline gives CDR1 SGHAT, CDR2 FQNNGV. Trimming cost V 1 base and J 8 bases; bases outside gene matches: 4. This CDR3 has 16 amino acids. CDR3 in amino acids: CASSLVGTSGSDEQFF. The CDR3 DNA reads as TGTGCCAGCAGCTTAGTAGGGACTAGCGGGAGTGATGAGCAGTTCTTC.

This clone has just one count. The V and J genes are TRBV7-7 and TRBJ2-3; TRBD1 matches 8 bases. Germline CDR1 SSHAT, CDR2 FNYEAQ (reference sequence). The V and J ends lost 5 bases and 0 bases, in that order; junction bases with no gene match: 4. The CDR3 length is 15 residues. The CDR3 sequence: CASSPGTGSTDTQYF. The CDR3 coding sequence is TGTGCCAGCAGCCCAGGGACAGGCAGCACAGATACGCAGTATTTT.

The chain carries TRBV28 and TRBJ1-2; tentative D call: TRBD1 (6 bases). This CDR3 comprises 11 residues. Germline assignment: CDR1 MDHEN and CDR2 SYDVKM. V dropped 5 bases and J dropped 14 bases, with 15 bases sitting between them. The CDR3 loop is CASSILQGWTF. CDR3 coding DNA: TGTGCCAGCAGTATTCTCCAGGGGTGGACCTTC.

The CDR3 DNA reads as TGTGCCTGGAGTGTATTCGGACTAGCGGACGCTCGTGGTCAGTTCTTC. Its protein is CAWSVFGLADARGQFF. V gene TRBV30 combines with J gene TRBJ2-1, with 10 positions matching TRBD2. The length of the CDR3 is 16 residues. Unmatched junction bases numbered 15, after V lost 0 bases and J lost 13 bases. CDR1 and CDR2 (germline): GTSNPN, SVGIG (reference sequence).

The chain has TRBV13 and TRBJ2-7, with D unclear. Looked up from germline, CDR1 is PRHDT and CDR2 is FYEKMQ (reference sequence). The V end lost 5 bases, the J end lost 5 bases, and 19 bases lay between the germline ends. The CDR3 has 15 amino acids. The CDR3 region is CASSPRNRDLDEQYF. The CDR3, as DNA: TGTGCCAGCAGCCCCCGGAACCGAGATTTGGACGAGCAGTACTTC.

The J gene is TRBJ1-3, the V gene TRBV5-8; no firm D call. The CDR3 consists of 14 residues. Germline CDR1 is SGHTS and CDR2 is YDEGEE. V shed 0 bases and J shed 3 bases, with 7 bases lying between them. This chain's CDR3 is CASSLAQYGNTIYF. DNA of the CDR3: TGTGCCAGCAGCTTGGCACAGTATGGAAACACCATATATTTT.

The rearrangement joins TRBV7-4 to TRBJ2-7; 9 nucleotides match TRBD2. CDR3 length: 19 residues. Germline loops: CDR1 SGHVT, CDR2 SQSDAQ. The junction had 26 bases not matched to a gene; V was cut back by 8 bases and J by 6 bases. For the CDR3, the DNA is TGTGCCAGCCTTCACGCGGGGGGGCGCCGGCTAGCGAGCTGCCTCGAGCAGTACTTC. Translating it yields CASLHAGGRRLASCLEQYF.

The J gene is TRBJ2-7, the V gene TRBV19, with D possibly called TRBD1 or TRBD2 (5 bases each). The CDR3 covers 15 residues. Trimming pared 5 bases from V and 1 base from J, leaving 15 bases between. CDR1 is LNHDA, CDR2 SQIVND, per germline (reference sequence). CDR3 DNA sequence: TGTGCCAGTAGTCAGGGCCGGGGACGGTCCTACGAGCAGTACTTC. It is translated as CASSQGRGRSYEQYF.

The rearrangement uses TRBV5-6 and TRBJ2-7, with unresolved D. The CDR3 is 15 amino acids. Germline V gene data show CDR1 as SGHDT and CDR2 as YYEEEE. Trimming removed 4 bases at V and 5 bases at J, with 19 bases between. The CDR3 here is CASSIRTFSWDEQYF. CDR3 nucleotides: TGTGCCAGCAGCATCCGAACGTTCTCCTGGGACGAGCAGTACTTC.

This chain connects TRBV12-5 to TRBJ2-5, with TRBD2 identical over 7 bases. Germline CDR1 is LGHNT and CDR2 is FRNRAP. V was clipped by 6 bases and J by 3 bases; unmatched bases: 1. CDR3 size: 12 residues. CDR3 amino acids: CASGAGEETQYF. In DNA form, the CDR3 reads TGTGCTAGTGGCGCGGGAGAAGAGACCCAGTACTTC. Filled out from reference TRBV12-5 and TRBJ2-5, the complete variable domain reads DARVTQTPRHKVTEMGQEVTMRCQPILGHNTVFWYRQTMMQGLELLAYFRNRAPLDDSGMPKDRFSAEMPDATLATLKIQPSEPRDSAVYFCASGAGEETQYFGPGTRLLVL.

The gene calls are TRBV18 and TRBJ1-1; D is ambiguous. The CDR3 is made up of 14 amino acids. V lost 4 bases to trimming and J lost 7 bases, with 16 bases between them. Germline CDR1 reads KGHSH; CDR2 reads LQKENI. The CDR3 region is CASSQESAWGEAFF. CDR3 bases: TGTGCCAGCTCACAAGAGTCGGCTTGGGGTGAAGCTTTCTTT.

The chain is built from TRBV2 and TRBJ2-7; TRBD1 matches at 11 bases. The CDR3 sequence is 15 residues long. The V and J ends lost 8 bases and 4 bases, in that order; junction bases with no gene match: 10. The germline gives CDR1 SNHLY, CDR2 FYNNEI. The CDR3, as DNA: TGTGCCAGCTTTACCGGGACAGGGGGTAGGTACGAGCAGTACTTC. It codes for CASFTGTGGRYEQYF.

This clone was observed a single time. The genes are TRBV28 and TRBJ1-2; D remains ambiguous. The CDR3 has 15 amino acids. Between the trimmed V and J ends, which lost 5 bases and 6 bases, there was a span of 19 bases. Germline V CDR1 and CDR2: MDHEN, SYDVKM. The CDR3 spells CASSELRREPDGYTF. The CDR3 bases are TGTGCCAGCAGTGAACTCCGGAGGGAGCCCGATGGCTACACCTTC.

This clone appeared once. The V gene is TRBV28, the J gene TRBJ1-6; TRBD1 matches 9 bases. This CDR3 has 16 amino acids. V trimming: 6 bases; J trimming: 8 bases; junction bases outside the gene matches: 11. Germline CDR1 is MDHEN and CDR2 is SYDVKM. CDR3 bases: TGTGCCAGCAGAAGAACAGGGGGCCAAGGAGATTCACCCCTCCACTTT. Amino acids: CASRRTGGQGDSPLHF.

This clone showed up just once. The J gene is TRBJ2-7, the V gene TRBV19; 7 positions agree with TRBD2. Germline CDR1 is LNHDA and CDR2 is SQIVND (reference sequence). The CDR3 loop spans 15 amino acids. V was pared by 9 bases and J by 2 bases, with 13 bases of the junction left unmatched. The CDR3 region is CASNIRASGPYEQYF. CDR3 nucleotide sequence: TGTGCCAGCAATATCAGGGCTAGCGGACCCTACGAGCAGTACTTC.